A selection of T cell receptor beta chains follows, all from one sample in a study of shared clonotypes between healthy human individuals. Data came from immunoSEQ multiplex PCR; TCRdb stores just in-frame clones and leaves some out. The sample has about 1 million clones; around 75% are singletons. The sample comprised memory CD4+ T cells sorted from blood. These receptors were taken from a man between 18 and 35 years old in good health. The CDR3 runs from the conserved cysteine through the conserved F or W. The order of the fields is J gene, V gene, clone size, CDR3 length, CDR3 protein. Size is omitted from some rows. Given values are once, few, many or a class for expanded clones.

>TRBJ2-1|TRBV2|-|13
CASSEIGVGEQFF
>TRBJ1-5|TRBV5-4|-|13
CASSPGLNQPQHF
>TRBJ2-1|TRBV2|many|15
CASSETGGGNNEQFF
>TRBJ2-1|TRBV25-1|-|15
CASSEFKISYNEQFF
>TRBJ1-1|TRBV5-4|-|15
CASSRGGTQNTEAFF
>TRBJ2-7|TRBV11-2|many|15
CASSPPERDRDEQYF
>TRBJ2-5|TRBV2|-|16
CAIKGLVGQPKETQYF
>TRBJ2-2|TRBV5-1|-|14
CASSDKTAAGELFF
>TRBJ2-2|TRBV5-1|-|16
CASSFLTSGKSGELFF
>TRBJ2-3|TRBV2|-|14
CASSVGDSTDTQYF
>TRBJ2-2|TRBV9|-|15
CASSVGTKSAGELFF
>TRBJ1-5|TRBV30|-|13
CAWTRAGDQPQHF
>TRBJ1-6|TRBV9|-|14
CASSVTAENSPLHF
>TRBJ2-1|TRBV30|-|17
CAWSRIRLAEAPNEQFF
>TRBJ1-2|TRBV5-1|-|14
CASSLGDRSYGYTF
>TRBJ1-3|TRBV9|-|17
CASSVADTLSSGNTIYF
>TRBJ2-2|TRBV7-2|-|16
CASSLESRTPGGELFF